Presented here are 30 T cell receptor beta chains from one specimen sequenced in a study of cytomegalovirus exposure and HLA in healthy donors. Primers: 60 Vbeta forward and 13 Jbeta reverse. The table came from immunoSEQ multiplex PCR; TCRdb's copy has only in-frame clones and leaves some out. The data show some 130,000 clones, with around three quarters seen just once and 2.5% to 3% held by the top ten. The material sequenced was PBMCs. The receptors originated from a young man in good health and CMV-seronegative.

This clone was found a few times. The chain links TRBV27 to TRBJ2-7; TRBD2 is a possible D gene (6 bases). V shed 5 bases and J shed 4 bases, with 12 bases lying between them. The CDR3 length is 13 residues. From germline, CDR1 is MNHEY and CDR2 SMNVEV (reference sequence). CDR3 nucleotides: TGTGCCAGCAGTGGGGGACTCGAATACGAGCAGTACTTC. Protein product: CASSGGLEYEQYF.

V is TRBV4-3 and J is TRBJ2-5; TRBD2 aligns across 11 bases. The germline gives CDR1 LGHNA, CDR2 YSLEER. This CDR3 comprises 15 residues. The ends lost 3 bases at V and 5 bases at J; junction bases unmatched: 5. This chain's CDR3 is CASSQLTSGIETQYF. DNA of the CDR3: TGCGCCAGCAGCCAGCTGACTAGCGGGATTGAGACCCAGTACTTC.

The sample holds one count of this clone. The CDR3 reads CASSSISALAGSQFF. CDR3 nucleotide sequence: TGTGCCAGCAGCTCCATTTCGGCTCTAGCGGGCTCTCAGTTCTTC. V and J are TRBV11-2 and TRBJ2-1, with 8 positions matching TRBD2. This CDR3 has 15 amino acids. Germline trimming cut 4 bases from V and 13 bases from J; bases unmatched to any gene: 15. CDR1 and CDR2 from the germline V gene are SGHAT and FQNNGV.

This clone was found a few times. V is TRBV9 and J is TRBJ2-1; TRBD2 might be the D (6 bases). Germline CDR1 SGDLS, CDR2 YYNGEE. Trimming left V 3 bases short and J 5 bases short, with 18 bases between. This CDR3 has 16 residues. Here the CDR3 DNA reads TGTGCCAGCAGCGGTGGTGTGGCGGTAGCGGACAATGAGCAGTTCTTC. Protein product: CASSGGVAVADNEQFF.

This clone was found once. The chain is built from TRBV6-5 and TRBJ2-3; D may be TRBD1 (6 bases). The CDR3 has 15 residues. The V gene lost 6 bases and the J gene lost 0 bases, with 13 bases spanning the gap. CDR1 is MNHEY and CDR2 is SVGAGI in the germline V gene. CDR3 sequence reads: CASRRPTGSTDTQYF. The CDR3 nucleotides are TGTGCCAGCAGACGACCCACAGGGAGCACAGATACGCAGTATTTT.

The gene calls are TRBV4-1 and TRBJ1-5; the D is unclear. Germline CDR1 reads MGHRA; CDR2 reads YSYEKL. The CDR3 loop spans 17 amino acids. Trimming stripped 0 bases from V and 0 bases from J, with 12 bases between. CDR3 region: CASSQDGNRVSNQPQHF. The CDR3 DNA sequence: TGCGCCAGCAGCCAAGACGGTAACAGAGTTAGCAATCAGCCCCAGCATTTT.

This clone was observed once. The V and J genes are TRBV30 and TRBJ1-5, with 9 bases matching TRBD1. V was clipped by 1 base and J by 6 bases; unmatched bases: 10. Looked up from germline, CDR1 is GTSNPN and CDR2 is SVGIG (reference sequence). This CDR3 region has 16 residues. The CDR3 coding sequence is TGTGCCTGGAGTGAAATTTCTACAGGGGGCTCTCAGCCCCAGCATTTT. As protein: CAWSEISTGGSQPQHF.

As regards this clone: Additional DNA sequences in this sample encode the identical CDR3. The V call is TRBV13, the J call TRBJ1-2, with TRBD1 as a possible D gene (6 bases). Trimming cost V 0 bases and J 4 bases, with 15 bases left between them. The germline gives CDR1 PRHDT, CDR2 FYEKMQ (reference sequence). The CDR3 is made up of 16 amino acids. The DNA of the CDR3 is TGTGCCAGCAGCTTAGGCCGGGGCAGGGGCGGCTATGGCTACACCTTC. Translating it yields CASSLGRGRGGYGYTF.

This clone occurred a few times. The J gene is TRBJ2-7, the V gene TRBV6-5; TRBD1 agrees at 8 bases. Trimming took 5 bases from V and 0 from J; bases not matched to a gene: 3. Germline V lookup: CDR1 MNHEY, CDR2 SVGAGI. The CDR3 covers 14 residues. Here the CDR3 reads CASSRDRSSYEQYF. The CDR3 DNA reads as TGTGCCAGCAGTCGGGACAGGAGCTCCTACGAGCAGTACTTC.

V usage is TRBV19 and J usage is TRBJ2-2; possibly TRBD1 for D (6 bases). CDR1 LNHDA and CDR2 SQIVND come from the germline V gene (reference sequence). The CDR3 length is 13 residues. Trimming took 9 bases from V and 5 from J, leaving 13 bases between them. Here the CDR3 DNA reads TGTGCCAGCCGCCGGGACAATACCGGGGAGCTGTTTTTT. It translates to CASRRDNTGELFF.

In DNA, the CDR3 is TGTGCCAGCAGGTTTCTGGGAGGGAGCAATCAGCCCCAGCATTTT. It encodes CASRFLGGSNQPQHF. The chain combines TRBV6-1 with TRBJ1-5; no definite D call. Germline loops: CDR1 MNHNS, CDR2 SASEGT. The CDR3 loop spans 15 amino acids. The V end lost 6 bases, the J end lost 1 base, and 13 bases lay between the germline ends.

The genes are TRBV19 and TRBJ2-1; tentative D call: TRBD2 (6 bases). Germline CDR1 LNHDA, CDR2 SQIVND (reference sequence). V gave up 0 bases and J gave up 7 bases, with 19 bases separating them. This CDR3 has 17 residues. The CDR3 nucleotides read TGTGCCAGTAGTATAGATTCTCTGGGCGCCGCGGGAAATGAGCAGTTCTTC. Translation: CASSIDSLGAAGNEQFF.

This clone was seen a handful of times. The J gene is TRBJ2-2, the V gene TRBV29-1; 8 nucleotides line up with TRBD1. Germline V lookup: CDR1 SQVTM, CDR2 ANQGSEA. V lost 0 bases and J lost 3; bases outside the gene matches: 6. The CDR3 length is 16 residues. The CDR3 is CSVEERDRSYTGELFF. In DNA, the CDR3 is TGCAGCGTTGAAGAGAGGGACAGGTCCTACACCGGGGAGCTGTTTTTT.

The V and J genes are TRBV5-4 and TRBJ2-3; a possible D gene is TRBD2 (5 bases). Germline loops: CDR1 SGHNT, CDR2 YYREEE (reference sequence). Trimming took off 4 bases at V and 4 bases at J, with 19 bases between the two ends. The length of the CDR3 is 16 residues. The CDR3 reads CASSPAIGVWPDTQYF. Here the CDR3 DNA reads TGTGCCAGCAGCCCCGCGATCGGGGTTTGGCCAGATACGCAGTATTTT.

The V call is TRBV18, the J call TRBJ1-5; 10 positions match TRBD1. This CDR3 has 16 residues. The germline V gene has CDR1 KGHSH and CDR2 LQKENI. Trimming took 2 bases from V and 9 from J; bases not matched to a gene: 10. The CDR3 coding sequence is TGTGCCAGCTCACCATTAGGGACAGGGGAAGGTGGGCCCCAGCATTTT. Encoded protein: CASSPLGTGEGGPQHF.

This clone was detected only a few times. The rearrangement uses TRBV15 and TRBJ2-7, with a tentative D call TRBD1 (5 bases). Germline CDR1 LNHNV, CDR2 YYDKDF (reference sequence). Trimming took off 1 base at V and 3 bases at J, with 22 bases between the two ends. The CDR3 runs to 18 residues. The CDR3: CATSRVSTAGQPYYEQYF. The CDR3 nucleotides are TGTGCCACCAGCAGAGTTTCAACCGCCGGACAACCCTACTACGAGCAGTACTTC.

This clone turned up a few times. J is TRBJ2-7 and V is TRBV5-1; 9 positions agree with TRBD2. V lost 4 bases, J lost 1 base, and 3 bases stayed unmatched. Per germline, CDR1 SGHRS and CDR2 YFSETQ. The CDR3 extends over 14 amino acids. The CDR3 region is CASSVAGASYEQYF. Written as DNA, the CDR3 is TGCGCCAGCAGCGTAGCGGGGGCTTCCTACGAGCAGTACTTC.

The rearrangement uses TRBV30 and TRBJ2-3, with 9 positions matching TRBD2. Germline-derived CDR1 and CDR2 are GTSNPN and SVGIG (reference sequence). The CDR3 is 12 amino acids. V shed 5 bases, J shed 14 bases, and the junction held 11 bases outside the gene matches. The CDR3 DNA is TGTGCCTGGGTTGGACTAGCGAAAAATGGGTATTTT. Encoded protein: CAWVGLAKNGYF.

The rearrangement joins TRBV29-1 to TRBJ2-5, with 7 nucleotides matching TRBD1. Trimming took 4 bases from V and 1 from J; bases not matched to a gene: 6. The CDR3 runs 14 residues. Germline CDR1 and CDR2: SQVTM and ANQGSEA. The CDR3 region has the DNA TGCAGCGTTGTGAAAGGGGGCGGCCAAGAGACCCAGTACTTC. Translated: CSVVKGGGQETQYF.

The chain couples TRBV7-9 to TRBJ2-2, with 8 bases lining up with TRBD2. With V trimmed by 5 bases and J by 5 bases, 10 bases remained unmatched. CDR1 SEHNR and CDR2 FQNEAQ come from the germline V gene (reference sequence). CDR3 size: 16 residues. The CDR3 region has the DNA TGTGCCAGCAGCCCCGGACTAGCTGAGTTGACCGGGGAGCTGTTTTTT. Protein: CASSPGLAELTGELFF.

The chain uses TRBV10-3 and TRBJ2-7; 11 nucleotides match TRBD1. The CDR3 runs to 18 residues. Trimming took 8 bases from V and 2 from J; bases not matched to a gene: 17. In germline, CDR1 is ENHRY, CDR2 SYGVKD. The CDR3 loop is CAIRQDRGLGHKTYEQYF. CDR3 coding DNA: TGTGCCATCCGACAGGACAGGGGGCTGGGACATAAAACCTACGAGCAGTACTTC.

The gene calls are TRBV11-2 and TRBJ2-1; 7 bases match TRBD1. J gave up 0 bases and V 0 bases, and 5 bases lay outside the gene matches. CDR3 length: 17 amino acids. Germline lookup yields CDR1 SGHAT and CDR2 FQNNGV. The CDR3 nucleotides read TGTGCCAGCAGCTTAGATCGGTGGGACAGCTCCTACAATGAGCAGTTCTTC. It encodes CASSLDRWDSSYNEQFF.

This clone has just one count. The chain is built from TRBV7-9 and TRBJ2-1; 12 bases fit TRBD1. The germline V gene has CDR1 SEHNR and CDR2 FQNEAQ (reference sequence). With V trimmed by 1 base and J by 1 base, 5 bases remained unmatched. There are 18 residues in the CDR3. CDR3 bases: TGTGCCAGCAGCTTAGGGGGGACAGGGGGCAGGTCCTACAATGAGCAGTTCTTC. This sequence encodes CASSLGGTGGRSYNEQFF.

The chain links TRBV5-1 to TRBJ1-1, with 9 bases matching TRBD1. The CDR3 has 16 residues. The trim removed 4 bases at V and 0 bases at J, leaving 7 bases unmatched. Germline V gene data show CDR1 as SGHRS and CDR2 as YFSETQ. The CDR3 loop is CASSLDRGIVNTEAFF. The CDR3 DNA follows: TGCGCCAGCAGCCTGGACAGGGGAATCGTGAACACTGAAGCTTTCTTT.

The rearrangement joins TRBV10-3 to TRBJ1-1; TRBD1 agrees at 10 bases. The CDR3 has 16 amino acids. Germline CDR1 ENHRY, CDR2 SYGVKD. With V trimmed by 0 bases and J by 5 bases, 6 bases remained unmatched. CDR3 bases: TGTGCCATCAGTGAGTCGAAAGGGACAGGGGATACTGAAGCTTTCTTT. Translated, it gives CAISESKGTGDTEAFF.

The CDR3 DNA is TGTGCCACCAGCAGAGAATTATCGGCGGGGGGCTTAACTGGGGCTGAAGCTTTCTTT. It is translated as CATSRELSAGGLTGAEAFF. The rearrangement links TRBV15 to TRBJ1-1; tentatively, D is TRBD1 (6 bases). The CDR3 runs to 19 residues. The V gene lost 0 bases and the J gene lost 6 bases, with 26 bases spanning the gap. Germline-derived CDR1 and CDR2 are LNHNV and YYDKDF (reference sequence).

This clone has more than one count but fewer than ten. Here the CDR3 reads CASSLKGPTGSYGYTF. Written as DNA, the CDR3 is TGTGCCAGCAGCTTGAAAGGGCCGACAGGTAGCTATGGCTACACCTTC. The V and J genes are TRBV5-6 and TRBJ1-2; maybe TRBD1 (6 bases). CDR3 size: 16 residues. Germline-derived CDR1 and CDR2 are SGHDT and YYEEEE. Trimming took 1 base from V and 4 from J, leaving 17 bases between them. Filled out from reference TRBV5-6 and TRBJ1-2, the complete variable domain reads DAGVTQSPTHLIKTRGQQVTLRCSPKSGHDTVSWYQQALGQGPQFIFQYYEEEERQRGNFPDRFSGHQFPNYSSELNVNALLLGDSALYLCASSLKGPTGSYGYTFGSGTRLTVV.

The chain employs TRBV19 and TRBJ2-5, with 13 bases matching TRBD2. Germline CDR1 and CDR2: LNHDA and SQIVND (reference sequence). The CDR3 runs to 14 residues. V lost 1 base to trimming and J lost 13 bases; unmatched junction nucleotides: 6. The CDR3 sequence: CASSIALAGGPWYF. The CDR3 DNA follows: TGTGCCAGTAGTATAGCACTAGCGGGAGGGCCGTGGTACTTC. Supplemented by reference TRBV19 and TRBJ2-5, the full variable domain reads DGGITQSPKYLFRKEGQNVTLSCEQNLNHDAMYWYRQDPGQGLRLIYYSQIVNDFQKGDIAEGYSVSREKKESFPLTVTSAQKNPTAFYLCASSIALAGGPWYFGPGTRLLVL.

The chain is built from TRBV19 and TRBJ2-1; TRBD2 matches 7 bases. Losses at the gene ends were 4 bases for V and 0 bases for J; bases not matched to a gene: 9. This CDR3 spans 17 amino acids. Germline V lookup: CDR1 LNHDA, CDR2 SQIVND (reference sequence). The CDR3 coding sequence is TGTGCCAGTAGTAATTCCGGGGGGTCACCCTCCTACAATGAGCAGTTCTTC. Residues: CASSNSGGSPSYNEQFF.

The chain employs TRBV9 and TRBJ1-1; 7 bases are a match to TRBD1. Germline V gene data show CDR1 as SGDLS and CDR2 as YYNGEE. The CDR3 has 14 amino acids. Germline trimming cut 0 bases from V and 4 bases from J; bases unmatched to any gene: 3. The CDR3, as DNA: TGTGCCAGCAGCGTAGAGGAGGGGGCCACTGAAGCTTTCTTT. Translating it yields CASSVEEGATEAFF.